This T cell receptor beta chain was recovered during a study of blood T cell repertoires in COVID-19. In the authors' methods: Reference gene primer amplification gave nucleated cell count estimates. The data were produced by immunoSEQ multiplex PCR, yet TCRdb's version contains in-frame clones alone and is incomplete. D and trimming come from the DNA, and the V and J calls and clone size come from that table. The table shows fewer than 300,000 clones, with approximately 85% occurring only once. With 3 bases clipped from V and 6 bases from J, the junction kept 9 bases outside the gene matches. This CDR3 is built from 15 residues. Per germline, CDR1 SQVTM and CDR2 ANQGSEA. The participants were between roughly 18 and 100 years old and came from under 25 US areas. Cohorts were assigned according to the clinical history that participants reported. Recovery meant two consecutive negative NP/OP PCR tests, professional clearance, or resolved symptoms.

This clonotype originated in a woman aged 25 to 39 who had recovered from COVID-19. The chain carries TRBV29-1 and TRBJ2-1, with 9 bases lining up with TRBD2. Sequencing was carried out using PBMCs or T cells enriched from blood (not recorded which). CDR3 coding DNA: TGCAGCGTTGACTTTAGCGGGGGCCTGGGCAATGAGCAGTTCTTC. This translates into CSVDFSGGLGNEQFF.